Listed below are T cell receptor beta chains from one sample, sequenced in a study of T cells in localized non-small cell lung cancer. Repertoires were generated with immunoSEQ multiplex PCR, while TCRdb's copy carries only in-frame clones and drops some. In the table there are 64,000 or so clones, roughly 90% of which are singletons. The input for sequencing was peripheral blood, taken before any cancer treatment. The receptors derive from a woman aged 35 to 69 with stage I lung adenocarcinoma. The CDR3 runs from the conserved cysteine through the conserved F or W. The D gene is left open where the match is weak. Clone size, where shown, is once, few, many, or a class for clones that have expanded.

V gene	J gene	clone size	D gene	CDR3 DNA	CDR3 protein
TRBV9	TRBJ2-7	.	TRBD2	TGTGCCAGCAGCTCCGGGGGACTAGGCTCCTACGAGCAGTACTTC	CASSSGGLGSYEQYF
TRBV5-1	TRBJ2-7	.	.	TGCGCCAGCAGGGTCCAGGTGAGCTCCTACGAGCAGTACTTC	CASRVQVSSYEQYF
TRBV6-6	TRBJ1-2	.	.	TGTGCCAGCAGGGAGGCCAACTATGGCTACACCTTC	CASREANYGYTF
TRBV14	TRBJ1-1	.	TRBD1	TGTGCCAGCAGCCCAGTACCGAGGACAGGGGACGCTTTCTTT	CASSPVPRTGDAFF
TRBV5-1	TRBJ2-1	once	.	TGCGCCAGCAGCTTTGGGGGGTCTAGCTCTGAGCAGTTCTTC	CASSFGGSSSEQFF
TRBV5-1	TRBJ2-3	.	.	TGCGCCAGCAGCTTGGACGGCTATCCAGATACGCAGTATTTT	CASSLDGYPDTQYF
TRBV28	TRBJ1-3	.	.	TGTGCCAGCAGTCCTCTCTCTCTCGTTTCTGGAAACACCATATATTTT	CASSPLSLVSGNTIYF
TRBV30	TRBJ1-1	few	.	TGTGCCTGGAAAGGGAACACTGAAGCTTTCTTT	CAWKGNTEAFF
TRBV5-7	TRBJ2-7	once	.	TGTGCCAGCAGCTTCAGGACAAGACCGAAATACGAGCAGTACTTC	CASSFRTRPKYEQYF
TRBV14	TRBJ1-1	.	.	TGTGCCAGCAGCCTTACAGGGAGGACTGAAGCTTTCTTT	CASSLTGRTEAFF
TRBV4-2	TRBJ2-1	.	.	TGTGCCAGCAGCCAAGAGAGTTCGGGACCGGGGCTCTTC	CASSQESSGPGLF
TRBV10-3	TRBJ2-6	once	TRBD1	TGTGCCATCAGTGGGAGACAGGGTGAGAGCTCTGGGGCCAACGTCCTGACTTTC	CAISGRQGESSGANVLTF
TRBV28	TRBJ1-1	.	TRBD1	TGTGCCAGCAGCTTGGGTCGGGACAGAGAAGCTTTCTTT	CASSLGRDREAFF
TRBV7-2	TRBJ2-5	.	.	TGTGCCAGCAGCCGTGGACGGGAAGAGACCCAGTACTTC	CASSRGREETQYF